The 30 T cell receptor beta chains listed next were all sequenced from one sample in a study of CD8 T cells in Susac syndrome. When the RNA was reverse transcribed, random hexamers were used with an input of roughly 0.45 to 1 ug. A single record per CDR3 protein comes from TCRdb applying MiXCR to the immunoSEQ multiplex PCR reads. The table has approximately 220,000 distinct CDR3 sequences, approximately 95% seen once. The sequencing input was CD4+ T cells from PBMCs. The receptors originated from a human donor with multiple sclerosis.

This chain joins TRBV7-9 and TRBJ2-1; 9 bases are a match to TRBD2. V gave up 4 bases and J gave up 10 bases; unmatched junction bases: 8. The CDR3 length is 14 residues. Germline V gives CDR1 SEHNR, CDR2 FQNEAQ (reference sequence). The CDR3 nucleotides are TGTGCCAGCAGCTCGGGCGGGGGGGCCGTGGAGCAGTTCTTC. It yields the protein CASSSGGGAVEQFF.

The CDR3 reads CAWSLHPLNTEAFF. The CDR3 nucleotides are TGTGCCTGGAGCTTACATCCCTTGAACACTGAAGCTTTCTTT. The chain recombines TRBV30 with TRBJ1-1; no clear D. V lost 3 bases, J lost 0 bases, and 11 bases lay in between. The germline V gene encodes CDR1 GTSNPN and CDR2 SVGIG (reference sequence). The CDR3 totals 14 residues.

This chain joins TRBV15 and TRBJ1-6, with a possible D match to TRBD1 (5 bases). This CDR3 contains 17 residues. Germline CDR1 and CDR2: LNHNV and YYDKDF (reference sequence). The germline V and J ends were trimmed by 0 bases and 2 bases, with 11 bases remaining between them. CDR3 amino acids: CATSRDPPGTYNSPLHF. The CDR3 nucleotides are TGTGCCACCAGCAGAGATCCCCCAGGGACCTATAATTCACCCCTCCACTTT.

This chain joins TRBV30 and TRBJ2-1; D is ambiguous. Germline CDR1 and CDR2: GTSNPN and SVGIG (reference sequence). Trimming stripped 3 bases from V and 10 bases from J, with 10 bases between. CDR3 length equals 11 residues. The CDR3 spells CAWSPSREQFF. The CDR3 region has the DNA TGTGCCTGGAGCCCTTCAAGGGAGCAGTTCTTC.

Here the CDR3 reads CASRSQGSYEQYV. CDR3 in DNA: TGTGCCAGCAGGTCTCAGGGCTCCTACGAGCAGTACGTC. The genes are TRBV27 and TRBJ2-7; TRBD1 might be the D (5 bases). Deletions cut 6 bases from V and 0 bases from J, with 9 bases between. CDR3 size: 13 residues. Germline V gene data show CDR1 as MNHEY and CDR2 as SMNVEV (reference sequence).

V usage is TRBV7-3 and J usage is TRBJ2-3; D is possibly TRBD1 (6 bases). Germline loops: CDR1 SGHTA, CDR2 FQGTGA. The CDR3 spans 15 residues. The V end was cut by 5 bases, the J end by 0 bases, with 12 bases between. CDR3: CASSPLGQSTDTQYF. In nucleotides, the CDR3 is TGTGCCAGCAGCCCCTTAGGACAGAGCACAGATACGCAGTATTTT. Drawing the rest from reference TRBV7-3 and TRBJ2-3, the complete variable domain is GAGVSQTPSNKVTEKGKYVELRCDPISGHTALYWYRQSLGQGPEFLIYFQGTGAADDSGLPNDRFFAVRPEGSVSTLKIQRTERGDSAVYLCASSPLGQSTDTQYFGPGTRLTVL.

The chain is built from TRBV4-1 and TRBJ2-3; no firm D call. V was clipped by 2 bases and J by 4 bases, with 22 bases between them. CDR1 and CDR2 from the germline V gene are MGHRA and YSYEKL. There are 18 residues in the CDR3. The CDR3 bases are TGCGCCAGCAGCCAAACCTTTCGACTTCCTTTTGGGGCAGATACGCAGTATTTT. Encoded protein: CASSQTFRLPFGADTQYF.

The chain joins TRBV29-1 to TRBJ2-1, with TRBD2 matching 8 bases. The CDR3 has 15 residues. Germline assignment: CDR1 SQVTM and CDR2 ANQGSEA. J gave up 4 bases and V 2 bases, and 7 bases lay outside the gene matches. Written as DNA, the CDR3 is TGCAGCGTTGAACGAGCGGGGGTCCAATACAATGAGCAGTTCTTC. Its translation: CSVERAGVQYNEQFF.

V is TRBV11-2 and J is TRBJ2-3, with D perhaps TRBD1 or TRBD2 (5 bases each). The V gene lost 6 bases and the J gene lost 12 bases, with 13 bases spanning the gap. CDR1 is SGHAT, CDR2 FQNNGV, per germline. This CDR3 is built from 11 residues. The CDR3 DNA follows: TGTGCCAGCAGGGATCCGGGACCACAGTATTTT. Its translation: CASRDPGPQYF.

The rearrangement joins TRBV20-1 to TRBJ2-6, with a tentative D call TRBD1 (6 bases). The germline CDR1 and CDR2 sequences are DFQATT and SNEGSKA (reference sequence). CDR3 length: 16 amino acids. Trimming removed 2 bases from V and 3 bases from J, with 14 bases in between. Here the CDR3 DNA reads TGCAGTGCTAGAAGCCCTACAGGGTTTGGGGCCAACGTCCTGACTTTC. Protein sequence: CSARSPTGFGANVLTF.

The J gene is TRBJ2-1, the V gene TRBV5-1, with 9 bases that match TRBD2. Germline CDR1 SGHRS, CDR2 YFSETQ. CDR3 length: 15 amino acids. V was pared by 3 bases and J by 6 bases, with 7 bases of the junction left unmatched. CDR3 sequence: CASSWGASGANEQFF. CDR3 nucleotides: TGCGCCAGCAGCTGGGGGGCTAGCGGGGCCAATGAGCAGTTCTTC.

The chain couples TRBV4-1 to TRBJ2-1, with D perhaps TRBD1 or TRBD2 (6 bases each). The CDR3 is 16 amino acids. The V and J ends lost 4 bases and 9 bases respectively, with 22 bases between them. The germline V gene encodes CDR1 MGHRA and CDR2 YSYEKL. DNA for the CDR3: TGCGCCAGCAGCCCCCGGCTATCATCGGGGGCGGGTGAGCAGTTCTTC. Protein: CASSPRLSSGAGEQFF.

The CDR3: CASSRGFMGTGAYEQYF. The DNA for the CDR3 is TGTGCCAGCAGCCGAGGTTTTATGGGGACAGGGGCCTACGAGCAGTACTTC. V gene TRBV11-2 combines with J gene TRBJ2-7, with TRBD1 identical over 10 bases. Germline CDR1 is SGHAT and CDR2 is FQNNGV. Unmatched junction bases numbered 12, after V lost 5 bases and J lost 2 bases. This CDR3 is 17 amino acids long.

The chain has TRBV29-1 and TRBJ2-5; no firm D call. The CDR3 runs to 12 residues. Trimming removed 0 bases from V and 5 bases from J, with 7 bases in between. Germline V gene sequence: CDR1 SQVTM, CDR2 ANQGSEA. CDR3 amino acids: CSVEDLYETQYF. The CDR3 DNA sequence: TGCAGCGTTGAAGATCTTTATGAGACCCAGTACTTC. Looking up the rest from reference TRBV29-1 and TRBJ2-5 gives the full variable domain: SAVISQKPSRDICQRGTSLTIQCQVDSQVTMMFWYRQQPGQSLTLIATANQGSEATYESGFVIDKFPISRPNLTFSTLTVSNMSPEDSSIYLCSVEDLYETQYFGPGTRLLVL.

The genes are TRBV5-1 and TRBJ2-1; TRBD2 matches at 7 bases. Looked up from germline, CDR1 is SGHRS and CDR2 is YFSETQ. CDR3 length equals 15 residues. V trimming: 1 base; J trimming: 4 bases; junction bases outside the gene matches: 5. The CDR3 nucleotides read TGCGCCAGCAGCTTGAGCGGGACTGAATACAATGAGCAGTTCTTC. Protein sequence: CASSLSGTEYNEQFF.

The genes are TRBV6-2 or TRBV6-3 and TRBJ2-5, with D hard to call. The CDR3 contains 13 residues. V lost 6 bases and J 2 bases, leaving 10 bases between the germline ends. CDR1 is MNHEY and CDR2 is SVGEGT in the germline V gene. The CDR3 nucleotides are TGTGCCAGCAGCCGTAAAATACAAGAGACCCAGTACTTC. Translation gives CASSRKIQETQYF.

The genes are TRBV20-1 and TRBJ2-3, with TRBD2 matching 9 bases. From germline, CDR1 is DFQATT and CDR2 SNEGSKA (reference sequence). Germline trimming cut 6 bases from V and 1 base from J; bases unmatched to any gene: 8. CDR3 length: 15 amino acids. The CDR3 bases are TGCAGTGCCCTGACCGCTAGCGGGGGCACAGATACGCAGTATTTT. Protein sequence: CSALTASGGTDTQYF.

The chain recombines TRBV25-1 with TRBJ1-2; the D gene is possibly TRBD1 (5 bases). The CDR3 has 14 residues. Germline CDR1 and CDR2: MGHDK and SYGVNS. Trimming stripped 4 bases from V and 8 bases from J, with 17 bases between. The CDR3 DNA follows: TGTGCCAGCAGTGGTTCCGGGACGGGGGGAGGCTACACCTTC. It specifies CASSGSGTGGGYTF.

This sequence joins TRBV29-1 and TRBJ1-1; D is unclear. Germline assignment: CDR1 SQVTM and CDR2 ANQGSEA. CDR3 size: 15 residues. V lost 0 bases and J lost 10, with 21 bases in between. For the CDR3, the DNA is TGCAGCGTTGAAGATTCCGCAGGCCCTGCGACCACAGCTTTCTTT. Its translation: CSVEDSAGPATTAFF. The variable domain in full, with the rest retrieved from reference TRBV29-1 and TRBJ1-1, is SAVISQKPSRDICQRGTSLTIQCQVDSQVTMMFWYRQQPGQSLTLIATANQGSEATYESGFVIDKFPISRPNLTFSTLTVSNMSPEDSSIYLCSVEDSAGPATTAFFGQGTRLTVV.

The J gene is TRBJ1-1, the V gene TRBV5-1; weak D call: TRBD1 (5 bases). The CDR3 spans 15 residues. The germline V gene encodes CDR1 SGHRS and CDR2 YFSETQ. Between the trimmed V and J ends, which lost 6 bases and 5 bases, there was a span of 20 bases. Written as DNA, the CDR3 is TGCGCCAGCACCCCCCCCGGGGGACCTGGGACTGAAGCTTTCTTT. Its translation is CASTPPGGPGTEAFF.

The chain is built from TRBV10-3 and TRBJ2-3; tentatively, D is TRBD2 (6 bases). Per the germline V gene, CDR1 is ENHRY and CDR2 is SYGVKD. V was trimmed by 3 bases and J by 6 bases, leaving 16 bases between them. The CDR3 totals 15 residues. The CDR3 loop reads CAISDHQTGVDTQYF. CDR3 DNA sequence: TGTGCCATCAGTGACCACCAGACGGGGGTTGATACGCAGTATTTT.

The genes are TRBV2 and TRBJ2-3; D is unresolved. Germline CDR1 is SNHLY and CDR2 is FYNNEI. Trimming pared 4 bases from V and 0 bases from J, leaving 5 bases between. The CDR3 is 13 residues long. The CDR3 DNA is TGTGCCAGCAGTGGGTGGAGCACAGATACGCAGTATTTT. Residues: CASSGWSTDTQYF.

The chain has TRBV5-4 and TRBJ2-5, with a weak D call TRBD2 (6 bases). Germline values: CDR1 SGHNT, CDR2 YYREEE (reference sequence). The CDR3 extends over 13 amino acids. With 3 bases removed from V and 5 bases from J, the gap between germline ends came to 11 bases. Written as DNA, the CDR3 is TGTGCCAGCAGCTATGGACTAAAGGAGACCCAGTACTTC. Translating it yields CASSYGLKETQYF.

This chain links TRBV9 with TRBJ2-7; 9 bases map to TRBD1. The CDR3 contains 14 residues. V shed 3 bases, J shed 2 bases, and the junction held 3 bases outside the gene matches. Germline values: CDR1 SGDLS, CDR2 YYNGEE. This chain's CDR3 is CASSAGTGTYEQYF. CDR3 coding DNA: TGTGCCAGCAGCGCCGGGACAGGGACCTACGAGCAGTACTTC.

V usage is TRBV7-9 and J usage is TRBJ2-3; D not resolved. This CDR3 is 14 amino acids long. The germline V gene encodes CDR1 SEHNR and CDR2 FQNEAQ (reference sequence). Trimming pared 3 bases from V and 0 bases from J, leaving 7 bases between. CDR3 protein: CASSFGYSTDTQYF. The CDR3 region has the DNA TGTGCCAGCAGCTTTGGCTATAGCACAGATACGCAGTATTTT. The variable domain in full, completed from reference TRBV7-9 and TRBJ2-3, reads DTGVSQNPRHKITKRGQNVTFRCDPISEHNRLYWYRQTLGQGPEFLTYFQNEAQLEKSRLLSDRFSAERPKGSFSTLEIQRTEQGDSAMYLCASSFGYSTDTQYFGPGTRLTVL.

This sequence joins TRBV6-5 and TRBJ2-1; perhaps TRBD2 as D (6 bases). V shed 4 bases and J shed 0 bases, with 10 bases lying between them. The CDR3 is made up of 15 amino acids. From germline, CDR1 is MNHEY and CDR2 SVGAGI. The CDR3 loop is CASSSGGNSYNEQFF. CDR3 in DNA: TGTGCCAGCAGTTCCGGGGGTAACTCCTACAATGAGCAGTTCTTC.

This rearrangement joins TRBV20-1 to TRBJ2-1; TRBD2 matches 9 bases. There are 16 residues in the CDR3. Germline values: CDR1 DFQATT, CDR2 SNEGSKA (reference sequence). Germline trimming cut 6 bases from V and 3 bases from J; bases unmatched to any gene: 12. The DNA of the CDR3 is TGCAGTGCCAATTCGGCGGGAGCGGGGGGCTACAATGAGCAGTTCTTC. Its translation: CSANSAGAGGYNEQFF.

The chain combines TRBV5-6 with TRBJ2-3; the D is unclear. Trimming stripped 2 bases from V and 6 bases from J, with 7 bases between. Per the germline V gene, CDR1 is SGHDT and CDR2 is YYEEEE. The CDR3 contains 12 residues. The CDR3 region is CASSLLSDTQYF. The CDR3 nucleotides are TGTGCCAGCAGCTTATTATCGGATACGCAGTATTTT.

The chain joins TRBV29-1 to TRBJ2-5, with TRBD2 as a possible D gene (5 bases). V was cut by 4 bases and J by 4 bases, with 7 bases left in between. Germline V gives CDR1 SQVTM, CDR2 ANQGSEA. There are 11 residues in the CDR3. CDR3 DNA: TGCAGCGTTGTCGAGGGAGAGACCCAGTACTTC. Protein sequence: CSVVEGETQYF.

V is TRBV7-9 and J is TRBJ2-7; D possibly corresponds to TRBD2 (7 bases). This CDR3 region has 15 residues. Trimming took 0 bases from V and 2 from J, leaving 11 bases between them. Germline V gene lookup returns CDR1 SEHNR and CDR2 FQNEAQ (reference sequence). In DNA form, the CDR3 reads TGTGCCAGCAGCTTAGCTTCGCGGGGGCCCTACGAGCAGTACTTC. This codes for CASSLASRGPYEQYF.